The next 14 T cell receptor beta chains were all read from a single sample in a study of radiotherapy plus CTLA-4 blockade in lung cancer. Sequenced by immunoSEQ multiplex PCR; TCRdb stores in-frame clones only, minus some. The sample has roughly 93,000 clones, approximately 85% seen once. Sequences were derived from peripheral blood, sampled from a patient treated with radiotherapy plus ipilimumab. These receptors were collected from a human donor with non-small cell lung cancer who had a partial response to radiotherapy plus ipilimumab.

The rearrangement joins TRBV9 to TRBJ2-2; perhaps TRBD1 as D (7 bases). Germline V gene sequence: CDR1 SGDLS, CDR2 YYNGEE. This CDR3 comprises 15 residues. V was cut by 4 bases and J by 6 bases, with 16 bases left in between. The CDR3 region has the DNA TGTGCCAGCAGCTTCAGGGGGGAGGAATCCGGGGAGCTGTTTTTT. Its translation is CASSFRGEESGELFF.

This clone was seen only once. V is TRBV27 and J is TRBJ2-6, with 7 bases lining up with TRBD2. The CDR3 is 17 residues long. J gave up 0 bases and V 6 bases, and 8 bases lay outside the gene matches. Germline values: CDR1 MNHEY, CDR2 SMNVEV (reference sequence). In DNA form, the CDR3 reads TGTGCCAGCAGCCCCCGGGACTACATCTCTGGGGCCAACGTCCTGACTTTC. Its protein product is CASSPRDYISGANVLTF.

The CDR3, as DNA: TGTGCCAGCAGCCCGAGACAGGGGGGCGGCTACACCTTC. Its translation is CASSPRQGGGYTF. The rearrangement uses TRBV7-3 and TRBJ1-2, with 9 positions matching TRBD1. CDR1 is SGHTA, CDR2 FQGTGA, per germline. Unmatched junction bases numbered 6, after V lost 5 bases and J lost 8 bases. The CDR3 is 13 residues long.

The chain combines TRBV5-1 with TRBJ1-2; 7 bases align to TRBD1. Germline CDR1 and CDR2: SGHRS and YFSETQ. This CDR3 comprises 15 residues. The ends lost 4 bases at V and 5 bases at J; junction bases unmatched: 11. This CDR3 is CASSPHYGTEYGYTF. CDR3 in DNA: TGCGCCAGCAGCCCTCACTACGGGACAGAGTATGGCTACACCTTC.

The table lists this clone with a count of one. This chain uses TRBV19 with TRBJ1-4, with 7 nucleotides matching TRBD1. From germline, CDR1 is LNHDA and CDR2 SQIVND (reference sequence). CDR3 length: 14 residues. Unmatched junction bases numbered 12, after V lost 9 bases and J lost 8 bases. The CDR3 DNA follows: TGTGCCAGCAAGAACTCCAGGGGGAGGGAAAAACTGTTTTTT. This encodes CASKNSRGREKLFF.

This clone has only a few counts. The gene calls are TRBV18 and TRBJ2-7; TRBD2 agrees at 7 bases. The germline V gene has CDR1 KGHSH and CDR2 LQKENI. V dropped 4 bases and J dropped 3; count of bases not matched to a gene: 0. CDR3 length: 12 amino acids. Here the CDR3 reads CASSRGGYEQYF. Written as DNA, the CDR3 is TGTGCCAGCTCACGGGGGGGCTACGAGCAGTACTTC.

As for this clone: This specimen includes other DNA sequences encoding the same CDR3. The rearrangement joins TRBV9 to TRBJ1-5; D is ambiguous. Germline V gene sequence: CDR1 SGDLS, CDR2 YYNGEE. Trimming left V 4 bases short and J 0 bases short, with 5 bases between. CDR3 length: 13 residues. The CDR3 coding sequence is TGTGCCAGCAGCCCACATAGCAATCAGCCCCAGCATTTT. Protein product: CASSPHSNQPQHF.

The chain employs TRBV27 and TRBJ2-3; TRBD1 matches at 7 bases. V shed 3 bases and J 1 base; nucleotides not matched to a gene: 4. The V gene's germline CDR1 is MNHEY and CDR2 SMNVEV (reference sequence). This CDR3 spans 15 amino acids. This CDR3 reads CASSFGDRRTDTQYF. DNA for the CDR3: TGTGCCAGCAGTTTTGGGGACAGACGCACAGATACGCAGTATTTT.

The V and J genes are TRBV6-5 and TRBJ1-1, with unresolved D. Trimming stripped 6 bases from V and 1 base from J, with 12 bases between. The CDR3 extends over 14 amino acids. Per germline, CDR1 MNHEY and CDR2 SVGAGI. CDR3: CASRDQAANTEAFF. As DNA, the CDR3 is TGTGCCAGCAGAGACCAGGCTGCGAACACTGAAGCTTTCTTT.

Here the CDR3 reads CASSTPPGQGRNTGELFF. CDR3 nucleotides: TGTGCCAGTAGTACCCCCCCAGGACAGGGGCGGAACACCGGGGAGCTGTTTTTT. The chain is built from TRBV19 and TRBJ2-2; 9 nucleotides match TRBD1. V shed 4 bases, J shed 1 base, and the junction held 10 bases outside the gene matches. CDR1 LNHDA and CDR2 SQIVND come from the germline V gene (reference sequence). This CDR3 has 18 residues.

This clone has more than one count but fewer than ten. The chain uses TRBV28 and TRBJ2-5; 14 nucleotides line up with TRBD2. The J call is doubtful: the DNA matches TRBJ2-7 better. The germline CDR1 and CDR2 sequences are MDHEN and SYDVKM. The CDR3 has 19 residues. Here the CDR3 reads CASSGRDRTSGRLSYEQYF. The CDR3, as DNA: TGTGCCAGCAGTGGCCGGGACAGGACTAGCGGGAGGCTCTCCTACGAGCAGTACTTC.

This clone showed up just a few times. This chain joins TRBV5-8 and TRBJ1-3, with D tentatively TRBD1 (5 bases). V lost 1 base to trimming and J lost 0 bases, with 8 bases between them. CDR3 size: 15 residues. Germline-derived CDR1 and CDR2 are SGHTS and YDEGEE. CDR3: CASSLRGVSGNTIYF. CDR3 DNA: TGTGCCAGCAGCTTGAGGGGCGTCTCTGGAAACACCATATATTTT.

This chain links TRBV11-2 with TRBJ1-3; D is ambiguous. With 1 base removed from V and 0 bases from J, the gap between germline ends came to 10 bases. This CDR3 is built from 16 residues. Germline values: CDR1 SGHAT, CDR2 FQNNGV. The DNA of the CDR3 is TGTGCCAGCAGCTTAGTCCCTGGCCTCTCTGGAAACACCATATATTTT. Translating it yields CASSLVPGLSGNTIYF.

This clone was recorded once. CDR3 sequence (DNA): TGTGCCTGGAGTATCCGCTCACCAGGGGGCAATCAGCCCCAGCATTTT. Its translation is CAWSIRSPGGNQPQHF. The V gene is TRBV30, the J gene TRBJ1-5; possible D gene TRBD1, 6 bases. Germline-derived CDR1 and CDR2 are GTSNPN and SVGIG (reference sequence). The V and J ends lost 2 bases and 2 bases respectively, with 16 bases between them. This CDR3 is 16 amino acids long.